Presented here are 24 T cell receptor beta chains from one specimen sequenced in a study of early T cells in non-severe SARS-CoV-2 infection. TCRdb ran MiXCR on the 5' RACE reads and lists one entry per CDR3 protein. The top ten hold 7.5% to 8.5% of the sample, which has roughly 34,000 distinct CDR3 sequences, roughly 4.5% seen once. The sequenced sample was whole blood. These receptors were taken from an adult who was a healthcare worker with PCR-confirmed SARS-CoV-2 infection or an uninfected control (not recorded which).

V usage is TRBV4-2 and J usage is TRBJ1-2; D call uncertain. Looked up from germline, CDR1 is LGHNA and CDR2 is YNFKEQ. The V and J ends lost 4 bases and 4 bases respectively, with 16 bases between them. The CDR3 has 15 amino acids. CDR3 in amino acids: CASSPRRALGYGYTF. In DNA, the CDR3 is TGTGCCAGCAGCCCTAGGCGAGCCCTGGGCTATGGCTACACCTTC.

In its sample, this clonotype was seen many times. This chain uses TRBV7-9 with TRBJ2-7, with 7 positions matching TRBD1. V lost 2 bases, J lost 1 base, and 2 bases stayed unmatched. Looked up from germline, CDR1 is SEHNR and CDR2 is FQNEAQ (reference sequence). This CDR3 has 14 amino acids. The CDR3 reads CASSLSDRSYEQYF. The CDR3 DNA sequence: TGTGCCAGCAGCTTATCGGACAGGTCCTACGAGCAGTACTTC.

This clonotype has ten or more counts. The V call is TRBV7-2, the J call TRBJ2-1, with 9 bases that match TRBD2. Germline CDR1 is SGHTA and CDR2 is FQGNSA. V was pared by 4 bases and J by 4 bases, with 11 bases of the junction left unmatched. The CDR3 loop spans 17 amino acids. The CDR3 reads CASSSSGASSSYNEQFF. In nucleotides, the CDR3 is TGTGCCAGCAGCTCTAGCGGGGCCAGCTCTAGTTACAATGAGCAGTTCTTC.

The chain is built from TRBV19 and TRBJ2-4; 13 nucleotides agree with TRBD2. Trimming removed 5 bases from V and 0 bases from J; junction bases left unmatched: 10. CDR1 is LNHDA and CDR2 is SQIVND in the germline V gene (reference sequence). This CDR3 region has 19 residues. CDR3 amino acids: CASSLSTSGGSLAKNIQYF. The DNA for the CDR3 is TGTGCCAGTAGTCTATCGACTAGCGGGGGGTCACTAGCCAAAAACATTCAGTACTTC.

This rearrangement joins TRBV11-2 to TRBJ2-1; 8 nucleotides line up with TRBD1. CDR3 length: 16 amino acids. Germline values: CDR1 SGHAT, CDR2 FQNNGV. The ends lost 2 bases at V and 7 bases at J; junction bases unmatched: 10. The CDR3 sequence: CASSLTGTGGGNEQFF. The DNA for the CDR3 is TGTGCCAGCAGCTTAACCGGGACAGGAGGGGGTAATGAGCAGTTCTTC.

The table lists this clonotype with a few counts. The gene calls are TRBV20-1 and TRBJ2-5, with 10 bases that match TRBD2. The germline gives CDR1 DFQATT, CDR2 SNEGSKA (reference sequence). This CDR3 spans 13 amino acids. The V gene end was trimmed by 2 bases and the J gene end by 3 bases; junction bases not matched to a gene: 0. CDR3 sequence: CSARLAGEETQYF. The DNA of the CDR3 is TGCAGTGCTAGACTAGCGGGGGAAGAGACCCAGTACTTC.

By its share, this clonotype is medium-sized. This sequence joins TRBV10-1 and TRBJ1-6; D might be TRBD1 (5 bases). This CDR3 comprises 13 residues. The ends were cut back, 9 bases at V and 13 bases at J, with 19 bases in the middle. Per germline, CDR1 WNHNN and CDR2 SYGVQD (reference sequence). Written as DNA, the CDR3 is TGCGCCAGTACAGGCCCGCGGGGCCTCCCCCTCCACTTT. This codes for CASTGPRGLPLHF.

This clonotype was detected many times. V gene TRBV15 combines with J gene TRBJ2-7; D perhaps matches TRBD2 (5 bases). Germline lookup yields CDR1 LNHNV and CDR2 YYDKDF (reference sequence). The length of the CDR3 is 12 residues. The V end lost 5 bases, the J end lost 6 bases, and 11 bases lay between the germline ends. For the CDR3, the DNA is TGTGCCACCAGCGGCGCCGGGATCGAGCAGTACTTC. Translated, it gives CATSGAGIEQYF.

Judged by abundance, this clonotype is medium-sized. The chain couples TRBV18 to TRBJ1-1; TRBD1 agrees at 8 bases. Trimming removed 6 bases from V and 4 bases from J; junction bases left unmatched: 7. Germline CDR1 reads KGHSH; CDR2 reads LQKENI. The CDR3 spans 14 residues. CDR3 bases: TGTGCCAGCTCTGGACAGGGAAGAGTCACTGAAGCTTTCTTT. This codes for CASSGQGRVTEAFF.

There are many counts of this clonotype. The genes are TRBV5-1 and TRBJ1-2; perhaps TRBD1 as D (5 bases). Trimming took off 7 bases at V and 5 bases at J, with 12 bases between the two ends. Germline CDR1 reads SGHRS; CDR2 reads YFSETQ. This CDR3 has 12 amino acids. Here the CDR3 reads CASRMEGYGYTF. CDR3 bases: TGCGCCAGCCGGATGGAGGGGTATGGCTACACCTTC.

In its sample, this clonotype was seen many times. At one of its ends the junction is not consistent with the germline gene, which may arise from a read error. This rearrangement joins TRBV7-2 to TRBJ1-5; 9 bases map to TRBD1. The CDR3 runs 15 residues. Germline lookup yields CDR1 SGHTA and CDR2 FQGNSA. The CDR3 sequence: CASSLVGQGNQPQHF. DNA for the CDR3: TGTGCCAGCAGCTTAGTGGGACAGGGCAACCAGCCCCAGCATTTT.

This clonotype was picked up many times. The V gene is TRBV28, the J gene TRBJ2-2; D is unresolved. From germline, CDR1 is MDHEN and CDR2 SYDVKM. This CDR3 contains 14 residues. V was trimmed by 5 bases and J by 2 bases, leaving 9 bases between them. In nucleotides, the CDR3 is TGTGCCAGCAGTGCCCAGGAAAACACCGGGGAGCTGTTTTTT. Encoded protein: CASSAQENTGELFF.

This clonotype was counted ten times or more. The chain recombines TRBV6-6 with TRBJ1-1, with D possibly being TRBD1 (5 bases). Germline V gene lookup returns CDR1 MNHNY and CDR2 SVGAGI (reference sequence). CDR3 length equals 13 residues. Trimming stripped 2 bases from V and 6 bases from J, with 10 bases between. Written as DNA, the CDR3 is TGTGCCAGCAGTTACGGGTGGGGCGCTGAAGCTTTCTTT. This sequence encodes CASSYGWGAEAFF.

The gene calls are TRBV7-2 and TRBJ1-2, with a tentative D call TRBD1 (5 bases). CDR1 SGHTA and CDR2 FQGNSA come from the germline V gene. CDR3 size: 12 residues. V was trimmed by 5 bases and J by 3 bases, leaving 7 bases between them. CDR3 in DNA: TGTGCCAGCAGCGCAGGGTACTATGGCTACACCTTC. It codes for CASSAGYYGYTF.

This clonotype has ten or more counts. The chain joins TRBV10-3 to TRBJ1-1; D is undetermined. Germline-derived CDR1 and CDR2 are ENHRY and SYGVKD. With 0 bases removed from V and 7 bases from J, the gap between germline ends came to 12 bases. This CDR3 contains 14 residues. The CDR3 DNA reads TGTGCCATCAGTGAGTCAGAGGCCGATGATGAAGCTTTCTTT. It is translated as CAISESEADDEAFF.

This clonotype has a count of ten or more. In DNA form, the CDR3 reads TGCAGTGCCCAAGACAGGGGGCGAGGCTACGAGCAGTACTTC. As protein: CSAQDRGRGYEQYF. The chain joins TRBV20-1 to TRBJ2-7; 10 nucleotides match TRBD1. The CDR3 covers 14 residues. V lost 6 bases, J lost 3 bases, and 8 bases stayed unmatched. Germline CDR1 is DFQATT and CDR2 is SNEGSKA (reference sequence).

This clonotype came up many times. The chain carries TRBV28 and TRBJ1-1; D is ambiguous. Trimming pared 0 bases from V and 0 bases from J, leaving 5 bases between. Germline V CDR1 and CDR2: MDHEN, SYDVKM. The CDR3 consists of 14 residues. This CDR3 is CASSLWDMNTEAFF. The CDR3 nucleotides read TGTGCCAGCAGTTTATGGGATATGAACACTGAAGCTTTCTTT.

The CDR3 reads CASSDSAAGYEQYF. CDR3 bases: TGTGCCAGCTCCGACAGTGCCGCAGGGTACGAGCAGTACTTC. The chain uses TRBV18 and TRBJ2-7; TRBD1 is a possible D gene (5 bases). The CDR3 is 14 residues long. Germline assignment: CDR1 KGHSH and CDR2 LQKENI. V shed 6 bases and J shed 4 bases, with 16 bases lying between them. The variable domain in full, completed from reference TRBV18 and TRBJ2-7, reads NAGVMQNPRHLVRRRGQEARLRCSPMKGHSHVYWYRQLPEEGLKFMVYLQKENIIDESGMPKERFSAEFPKEGPSILRIQQVVRGDSAAYFCASSDSAAGYEQYFGPGTRLTVT.

This clonotype was recorded a few times. This chain joins TRBV7-9 and TRBJ1-5; 10 bases fit TRBD1. The CDR3 is 16 amino acids. Germline trimming cut 6 bases from V and 1 base from J; bases unmatched to any gene: 6. The germline CDR1 and CDR2 sequences are SEHNR and FQNEAQ (reference sequence). CDR3 region: CASSSVTGGSNQPQHF. The CDR3 coding sequence is TGTGCCAGCAGTTCCGTGACAGGGGGCAGCAATCAGCCCCAGCATTTT.

This clonotype was counted many times. The CDR3 here is CATSRDWQGSNQPQHF. DNA for the CDR3: TGTGCCACCAGCAGAGATTGGCAGGGGAGCAATCAGCCCCAGCATTTT. This chain joins TRBV15 and TRBJ1-5, with D possibly matching TRBD1 (6 bases). Trimming shortened V by 0 bases and J by 1 base, and 10 bases separated the two germline ends. Germline-derived CDR1 and CDR2 are LNHNV and YYDKDF (reference sequence). The CDR3 loop spans 16 amino acids. Complete variable domain (other parts from reference TRBV15 and TRBJ1-5): DAMVIQNPRYQVTQFGKPVTLSCSQTLNHNVMYWYQQKSSQAPKLLFHYYDKDFNNEADTPDNFQSRRPNTSFCFLDIRSPGLGDTAMYLCATSRDWQGSNQPQHFGDGTRLSIL.

The CDR3 nucleotides read TGTGCCAGCAGCTTAGGGGGACTAGCGGGGTACTACAATGAGCAGTTCTTC. The encoded protein is CASSLGGLAGYYNEQFF. This sequence joins TRBV7-2 and TRBJ2-1; 13 bases are a match to TRBD2. From germline, CDR1 is SGHTA and CDR2 FQGNSA. The CDR3 totals 17 residues. V gave up 1 base and J gave up 3 bases; unmatched junction bases: 3.

The genes are TRBV12-3 or TRBV12-4 and TRBJ1-1; D is perhaps TRBD1 (6 bases). This CDR3 spans 13 amino acids. The germline V and J ends were trimmed by 9 bases and 2 bases, with 13 bases remaining between them. The CDR3 region has the DNA TGTGCCAGGTCTACAGGGACCAACACTGAAGCTTTCTTT. It yields the protein CARSTGTNTEAFF.

Ten or more counts support this clonotype. The chain has TRBV3-1 and TRBJ1-5, with D possibly TRBD1 on 6 matching bases. This CDR3 is 14 amino acids long. Trimming took off 6 bases at V and 6 bases at J, with 15 bases between the two ends. The germline gives CDR1 LGHDT, CDR2 YNNKEL (reference sequence). The CDR3 region is CASSLGQFGQPQHF. In DNA form, the CDR3 reads TGTGCCAGCAGTCTCGGACAGTTCGGTCAGCCCCAGCATTTT.

Many counts were recorded for this clonotype. V usage is TRBV11-2 and J usage is TRBJ2-2, with D unclear. CDR3 length: 16 amino acids. Per germline, CDR1 SGHAT and CDR2 FQNNGV. The V gene lost 1 base and the J gene lost 0 bases, with 9 bases spanning the gap. The CDR3, as DNA: TGTGCCAGCAGCTTAGCCTCGCGAGCGAACACCGGGGAGCTGTTTTTT. It codes for CASSLASRANTGELFF.